Listed here are 15 T cell receptor beta chains from one sample, sequenced in a study of early T cells in non-severe SARS-CoV-2 infection. MiXCR was run by TCRdb on the 5' RACE reads, yielding one entry per CDR3 protein. The sample has 69,000 or so distinct CDR3 sequences, roughly 8.7% seen once. The material sequenced was whole blood. These receptor sequences come from an adult who was a healthcare worker with PCR-confirmed SARS-CoV-2 infection or an uninfected control (not recorded which).

The J gene is TRBJ2-3, the V gene TRBV20-1, with 14 positions matching TRBD2. The V and J ends lost 0 bases and 3 bases, in that order; junction bases with no gene match: 8. The CDR3 loop spans 18 amino acids. CDR1 is DFQATT and CDR2 is SNEGSKA in the germline V gene (reference sequence). CDR3 region: CSARDFTGTSGRTDTQYF. CDR3 nucleotides: TGCAGTGCTAGAGACTTCACCGGGACTAGCGGGAGAACAGATACGCAGTATTTT.

The CDR3 DNA reads TGTGCCAGCAGCGGGACTAGCTCAGATACGCAGTATTTT. This codes for CASSGTSSDTQYF. This chain uses TRBV7-3 with TRBJ2-3; 9 positions agree with TRBD2. Germline values: CDR1 SGHTA, CDR2 FQGTGA. V dropped 5 bases and J dropped 4; count of bases not matched to a gene: 1. This CDR3 region has 13 residues. Combining the CDR3 with reference TRBV7-3 and TRBJ2-3 gives the whole variable domain GAGVSQTPSNKVTEKGKYVELRCDPISGHTALYWYRQSLGQGPEFLIYFQGTGAADDSGLPNDRFFAVRPEGSVSTLKIQRTERGDSAVYLCASSGTSSDTQYFGPGTRLTVL.

Many counts were recorded for this clonotype. The rearrangement links TRBV2 to TRBJ2-7, with a weak D call TRBD2 (5 bases). Germline V gives CDR1 SNHLY, CDR2 FYNNEI. The CDR3 length is 14 residues. V was cut by 3 bases and J by 7 bases, with 16 bases left in between. The CDR3 protein is CASSESGKTQEQYF. The CDR3 DNA sequence: TGTGCCAGCAGTGAGTCCGGGAAGACGCAAGAGCAGTACTTC.

This clonotype was found many times. J is TRBJ1-1 and V is TRBV9; the D gene is possibly TRBD1 (6 bases). Trimming left V 4 bases short and J 0 bases short, with 7 bases between. CDR3 size: 13 residues. Germline assignment: CDR1 SGDLS and CDR2 YYNGEE. The CDR3 bases are TGTGCCAGCAGCCCAGGGGTGAACACTGAAGCTTTCTTT. It translates to CASSPGVNTEAFF.

This clonotype was detected only a few times. V and J are TRBV9 and TRBJ1-1; 7 bases agree with TRBD1. Trimming took 4 bases from V and 6 from J; bases not matched to a gene: 9. The CDR3 is 14 amino acids. Germline CDR1 and CDR2: SGDLS and YYNGEE. The chain's CDR3 is CASSLSTGYSEAFF. Here the CDR3 DNA reads TGTGCCAGCAGCTTATCGACAGGGTATTCTGAAGCTTTCTTT.

The sample holds a few counts of this clonotype. The J gene is TRBJ1-1, the V gene TRBV30; D is ambiguous. The CDR3 runs 13 residues. Trimming shortened V by 3 bases and J by 2 bases, and 10 bases separated the two germline ends. Germline V gene lookup returns CDR1 GTSNPN and CDR2 SVGIG (reference sequence). The CDR3 bases are TGTGCCTGGAGGAATAACGGTAACACTGAAGCTTTCTTT. Amino acids: CAWRNNGNTEAFF.

This chain connects TRBV20-1 to TRBJ1-4, with 7 bases identical to TRBD1. Per germline, CDR1 DFQATT and CDR2 SNEGSKA (reference sequence). The CDR3 is made up of 17 amino acids. V lost 1 base, J lost 5 bases, and 13 bases stayed unmatched. The CDR3 sequence is CSARASLPGQRNEKLFF. CDR3 DNA sequence: TGCAGTGCTAGAGCGTCACTCCCGGGACAGCGGAATGAAAAACTGTTTTTT.

This clonotype came up a few times. The chain is built from TRBV7-2 and TRBJ2-6; D remains ambiguous. Trimming took 3 bases from V and 1 from J, leaving 4 bases between them. Germline values: CDR1 SGHTA, CDR2 FQGNSA. This CDR3 is 14 amino acids long. In DNA, the CDR3 is TGTGCCAGCAGCTTTACTTCTGGGGCCAACGTCCTGACTTTC. Protein sequence: CASSFTSGANVLTF.

This clonotype was recorded at least ten times. The chain has TRBV7-9 and TRBJ2-1; TRBD2 matches at 11 bases. CDR1 SEHNR and CDR2 FQNEAQ come from the germline V gene (reference sequence). Trimming removed 9 bases from V and 9 bases from J; junction bases left unmatched: 10. The CDR3 contains 14 residues. In nucleotides, the CDR3 is TGTGCCAGTCAGCCCACTAGCGGGAGACCTGAGCAGTTCTTC. This encodes CASQPTSGRPEQFF.

This clonotype was counted a few times. The chain carries TRBV20-1 and TRBJ1-6; 7 positions agree with TRBD1. This CDR3 contains 15 residues. With V trimmed by 4 bases and J by 8 bases, 11 bases remained unmatched. Germline V gene sequence: CDR1 DFQATT, CDR2 SNEGSKA (reference sequence). The CDR3 nucleotides read TGCAGTGCTACTTCTTTACAGGGGACCGATTCACCCCTCCACTTT. Translating gives CSATSLQGTDSPLHF.

This clonotype was detected ten times or more. The chain uses TRBV20-1 and TRBJ1-4; 8 bases fit TRBD1. Germline CDR1 and CDR2: DFQATT and SNEGSKA (reference sequence). The CDR3 length is 15 residues. V was clipped by 0 bases and J by 4 bases; unmatched bases: 4. For the CDR3, the DNA is TGCAGTGCTAGAGATCAGGGACAGGATAATGAAAAACTGTTTTTT. Translating gives CSARDQGQDNEKLFF.

This rearrangement joins TRBV3-1 to TRBJ2-5; D is undetermined. V dropped 5 bases and J dropped 1 base, with 2 bases sitting between them. This CDR3 contains 11 residues. Germline V gene sequence: CDR1 LGHDT, CDR2 YNNKEL (reference sequence). The CDR3 DNA reads as TGTGCCAGCAGCACCCAAGAGACCCAGTACTTC. It encodes CASSTQETQYF.

The sample holds many counts of this clonotype. The rearrangement joins TRBV7-3 to TRBJ2-2; D call uncertain. V was pared by 2 bases and J by 1 base, with 8 bases between. The V gene's germline CDR1 is SGHTA and CDR2 FQGTGA. CDR3 size: 15 residues. The CDR3 loop is CASSLSVVNTGELFF. The CDR3 bases are TGTGCCAGCAGCTTATCCGTCGTGAACACCGGGGAGCTGTTTTTT.

This clonotype was observed many times. The rearrangement uses TRBV12-3 or TRBV12-4 and TRBJ1-4, with 10 positions matching TRBD1. Unmatched junction bases numbered 4, after V lost 6 bases and J lost 6 bases. The CDR3 loop spans 14 amino acids. Here the CDR3 DNA reads TGTGCCAGCAGCCCGGGACAGGGGTATGAAAAACTGTTTTTT. Translated: CASSPGQGYEKLFF.

The chain uses TRBV11-2 and TRBJ2-3, with 14 bases lining up with TRBD2. The CDR3 runs to 16 residues. Germline loops: CDR1 SGHAT, CDR2 FQNNGV. Losses at the gene ends were 6 bases for V and 4 bases for J; bases not matched to a gene: 6. CDR3 protein: CASSSTSGGASDTQYF. The CDR3 region has the DNA TGTGCCAGCAGTTCGACTAGCGGGGGGGCCTCAGATACGCAGTATTTT.